This is a list of T cell receptor gamma chains from one sample in a study of gamma delta lymphoproliferative disorders and STAT genes. With CATT, TCRdb re-called clones from the multiplex PCR reads. The profile shows 650 to 850 gamma-chain clones, around 9.1% of them singletons. The source material was blood. These TCRs come from a human donor in good health. The CDR3 runs from the conserved cysteine through the conserved F or W. Each record gives: clone size, V gene, J gene, CDR3 protein, CDR3 DNA. Clone size is not always given. Where it is, it says once, few, many or a class for expanded clones.

.	TRGV4	TRGJ1/TRGJ2	CATKYKKLF	TGTGCCACCAAGTATAAGAAACTCTTT
few	TRGV4	TRGJ1/TRGJ2	CATWDKKLF	TGTGCCACCTGGGATAAGAAACTCTTT
medium-sized	TRGV8	TRGJP2	CATSLFKTF	TGTGCCACCTCATTGTTCAAGACGTTT